The sequence of this TCR beta chain was determined in a study of shared clonotypes between healthy human individuals. The study's findings and limits: Among non-shared clonotypes, generation probabilities were lower than among those shared by all four donors. Incomplete sequencing of sorted subsets was indicated by rarefaction despite large depth. Naive subsets generally exceeded memory subsets in estimated richness.

V was clipped by 4 bases and J by 4 bases, with 18 bases between them. The CDR3 contains 15 residues. Germline values: CDR1 SGHDT, CDR2 YYEEEE. Across several immunoSEQ plates, the genomic DNA of each subset was split evenly. Method: immunoSEQ multiplex PCR; TCRdb's copy keeps in-frame clones and lacks some. Of some 300,000 clones in the sample, about 73% were seen once. This clone was seen repeatedly, ten times or more. The target antigen is unknown. The source of this sequence is a man aged 25 to 40 in good health. The rearrangement links TRBV5-6 to TRBJ2-7; D is undetermined. Sequenced sample: memory CD4+ T cells sorted from blood. Regarding subset: CD45RA-negative fraction. The CDR3 region is CASSRYGPFTYEQYF. CDR3 DNA sequence: TGTGCCAGCAGCCGTTACGGTCCTTTTACTTACGAGCAGTACTTC. The whole variable domain, filled in from reference TRBV5-6 and TRBJ2-7, reads DAGVTQSPTHLIKTRGQQVTLRCSPKSGHDTVSWYQQALGQGPQFIFQYYEEEERQRGNFPDRFSGHQFPNYSSELNVNALLLGDSALYLCASSRYGPFTYEQYFGPGTRLTVT.